This T cell receptor beta chain was sequenced for a study of cytomegalovirus exposure and HLA in healthy donors. Comments on this clone: Its antigen is not known.

PCR was performed using 60 Vbeta and 13 Jbeta primers. Here immunoSEQ multiplex PCR was the method, and the copy in TCRdb shows in-frame clones only, minus some. The sample lists approximately 140,000 clones, roughly 77% occurring once. Germline CDR1 and CDR2: MGHRA and YSYEKL. The V gene lost 3 bases and the J gene lost 4 bases, with 13 bases spanning the gap. The CDR3 loop spans 15 amino acids. Whole-study findings and limits: Per a prior analysis, the majority of TCR beta V segments were productive roughly 87% or roughly 30% of the time. Compared with the roughly 730-donor mean, an Asian-associated ancestry cluster reportedly had fewer N-insertions, according to a later analysis.

The genes are TRBV4-1 and TRBJ1-5; weak D call: TRBD1 (5 bases). The TCR sequence derives from a female donor in good health and CMV-seronegative. The sample consisted of PBMCs. The CDR3 is CASSQGAGVNQPQHF. In DNA form, the CDR3 reads TGCGCCAGCAGCCAGGGCGCGGGGGTTAATCAGCCCCAGCATTTT.